The sequence of this T cell receptor beta chain was determined in a study of blood T cells in healthy people across ages. Deletions cut 3 bases from V and 5 bases from J, with 15 bases between. The CDR3 is made up of 15 amino acids. Per the germline V gene, CDR1 is LGHDT and CDR2 is YNNKEL (reference sequence). The use of a sample-barcoded 5' primer and a J-beta primer mix characterized a second PCR of roughly 6 to 12 cycles. Unique molecular identifiers of 12 random nucleotides labeled each cDNA. TCRdb used MiXCR to reprocess the 5' RACE reads, holding one entry per CDR3 protein. The sample has around 790,000 distinct CDR3 sequences; roughly 44% are singletons. On this clonotype: Its antigen is undetermined.

Whole-study findings and limits: Both higher diversity and more naive CD4+ cells marked long-lived donors when set against aged donors.

Every sample yielded at least 6.5 million isolated PBMCs. At least 6 micrograms of total RNA were extracted per sample. This sequence joins TRBV3-1 and TRBJ2-3; perhaps TRBD2 as D (5 bases). Sequencing was done on a sample of blood. This receptor was obtained from a man aged 60 to 75 in good health. The CDR3 loop is CASSHSGSSGDTQYF. The CDR3 coding sequence is TGTGCCAGCAGCCATTCGGGGAGTTCGGGAGATACGCAGTATTTT.